This is a list of T cell receptor beta chains from one sample in a study of T cells in Graves' hyperthyroidism and ophthalmopathy. TCRdb re-called the multiplex PCR reads through MiXCR, storing one row per CDR3 protein. The sample shows about 420,000 distinct CDR3 sequences, roughly 15% of them seen only once. Specimen: blood. Source of these receptors: a woman between 18 and 30 years old with Graves' hyperthyroidism. The CDR3 runs from the conserved cysteine through the conserved F or W. The order of the fields is V gene, D gene, J gene, clone size, CDR3 protein, CDR3 DNA. D genes are given only for firm matches. The size of a clone is reported for some rows only, either as once, few or many, or as a class for expanded clones.

V: TRBV7-8
D: -
J: TRBJ2-1
size: few
CDR3: CASSITGLNEQFF
DNA: TGTGCCAGCAGCATAACAGGGCTCAATGAGCAGTTCTTC

V: TRBV7-2
D: TRBD1
J: TRBJ2-3
size: many
CDR3: CASSSTGQGSSQYF
DNA: TGTGCCAGCAGCTCCACGGGACAGGGTTCCTCGCAGTATTTT

V: TRBV5-5
D: -
J: TRBJ1-1
size: few
CDR3: CASSIGAVNPEAFF
DNA: TGTGCCAGCAGCATAGGGGCTGTGAATCCTGAAGCTTTCTTT

V: TRBV11-3
D: TRBD2
J: TRBJ2-3
size: many
CDR3: CASSLGLGPTDTQYF
DNA: TGTGCCAGCAGCTTGGGACTAGGGCCCACAGATACGCAGTATTTT

V: TRBV20-1
D: TRBD2
J: TRBJ2-1
size: -
CDR3: CSARGLAGGSLSYNEQFF
DNA: TGCAGTGCTAGAGGACTAGCGGGAGGGTCATTGTCCTACAATGAGCAGTTCTTC

V: TRBV12-3/TRBV12-4
D: -
J: TRBJ2-3
size: many
CDR3: CASSLARGLSTDTQYF
DNA: TGTGCCAGCAGTTTAGCCCGCGGACTCTCCACAGATACGCAGTATTTT

V: TRBV3-1
D: TRBD2
J: TRBJ2-4
size: -
CDR3: CASSPWTSESIQYF
DNA: TGTGCCAGCAGCCCCTGGACTAGCGAAAGCATTCAGTACTTC

V: TRBV29-1
D: TRBD2
J: TRBJ2-5
size: -
CDR3: CSVDLSLAVRETQYF
DNA: TGCAGCGTTGATCTGAGTCTAGCGGTACGAGAGACCCAGTACTTC

V: TRBV5-1
D: TRBD1
J: TRBJ2-5
size: few
CDR3: CASSVDRVDETQYF
DNA: TGCGCCAGCAGCGTGGACAGGGTGGATGAGACCCAGTACTTC

V: TRBV12-3/TRBV12-4
D: -
J: TRBJ2-7
size: many
CDR3: CASSSRLTYEQYF
DNA: TGTGCCAGCAGTTCAAGGCTTACCTACGAGCAGTACTTC

V: TRBV20-1
D: -
J: TRBJ1-4
size: once
CDR3: CSAEQIETVGEKLFF
DNA: TGCAGTGCGGAACAAATTGAGACAGTAGGTGAAAAACTGTTTTTT

V: TRBV6-1
D: TRBD1
J: TRBJ1-2
size: -
CDR3: CASRTGLNYGYTF
DNA: TGTGCCAGCAGGACAGGGCTGAACTATGGCTACACCTTC

V: TRBV28
D: -
J: TRBJ1-5
size: many
CDR3: CASSLSIIQPQHF
DNA: TGTGCCAGCAGTTTATCCATTATTCAGCCCCAGCATTTT

V: TRBV18
D: TRBD1
J: TRBJ2-3
size: -
CDR3: CASSPRPGQGRTDTRYF
DNA: TGTGCCAGCTCACCAAGGCCGGGACAGGGGAGGACAGATACGCGGTATTTT

V: TRBV7-2
D: -
J: TRBJ2-1
size: many
CDR3: CASSLGLAMGEQFF
DNA: TGTGCCAGCAGCTTGGGACTGGCCATGGGGGAGCAGTTCTTC

V: TRBV7-9
D: TRBD2
J: TRBJ2-1
size: -
CDR3: CASSPRSALAGSYNEQFF
DNA: TGTGCCAGCAGCCCACGGTCGGCTCTAGCGGGCTCCTACAATGAGCAGTTCTTC

V: TRBV19
D: -
J: TRBJ1-6
size: few
CDR3: CASTAEGNSPLHF
DNA: TGTGCCAGTACCGCTGAAGGAAATTCACCCCTCCACTTT

V: TRBV27
D: -
J: TRBJ1-4
size: -
CDR3: CASSPKTRPRNEKLFF
DNA: TGTGCCAGCAGTCCGAAGACTCGACCCCGGAATGAAAAACTGTTTTTT

V: TRBV7-9
D: -
J: TRBJ1-1
size: many
CDR3: CASSPPVGSNTEAFF
DNA: TGTGCCAGCAGCCCGCCGGTGGGGTCGAACACTGAAGCTTTCTTT

V: TRBV14
D: -
J: TRBJ2-1
size: -
CDR3: CASSRLREQFF
DNA: TGTGCCAGCAGCCGACTTCGTGAGCAGTTCTTC